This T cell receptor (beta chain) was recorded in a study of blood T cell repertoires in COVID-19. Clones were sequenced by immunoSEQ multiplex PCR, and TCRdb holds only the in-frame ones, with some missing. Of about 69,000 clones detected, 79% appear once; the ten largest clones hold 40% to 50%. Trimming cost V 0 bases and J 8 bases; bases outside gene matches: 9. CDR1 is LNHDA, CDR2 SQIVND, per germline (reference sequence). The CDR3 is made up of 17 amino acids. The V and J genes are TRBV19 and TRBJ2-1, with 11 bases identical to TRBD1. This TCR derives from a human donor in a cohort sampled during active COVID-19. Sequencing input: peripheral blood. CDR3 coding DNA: TGTGCCAGTAGTATAGACCCCCGGACAGGGGGCTTTCATGAGCAGTTCTTC. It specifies CASSIDPRTGGFHEQFF.